Shown below are 21 T cell receptor beta chains from a single sample sequenced in a study of T-cell memory formation after mild COVID-19 (dated by TCRdb to the early 2020s). Preparation of the library involved 5' RACE. Reads for this sample came from an Illumina NovaSeq 6000. Starting from the raw public reads, TCRdb applied fastp trimming at Q25, assembled clones with MiXCR and retained in-frame beta chains. Each CDR3 protein gets just one entry, which takes the most common genes and DNA from the rows behind it. This sample has more than 120,000 distinct CDR3 sequences in its table, and under 7% of those were observed once. Jointly, the top ten make up approximately 2.2% of the sample. Material for sequencing was PBMCs or a T cell subset sorted from them (not recorded which). These receptors were taken from an adult woman who had mild COVID-19 (a few samples of this study predate the infection). The sample titles of this study are shuffled in the database, so cell type and time point are left out; the donor was told from shared clones.

V is TRBV7-2 and J is TRBJ1-2, with TRBD1 as a possible D gene (6 bases). CDR1 and CDR2 (germline): SGHTA, FQGNSA. The CDR3 consists of 13 residues. Trimming took 6 bases from V and 4 from J, leaving 12 bases between them. The CDR3 nucleotides are TGTGCCAGCAGGTCCGCAGGGGTCTATGGCTACACCTTC. This translates into CASRSAGVYGYTF. The variable domain in full, completed from reference TRBV7-2 and TRBJ1-2, reads GAGVSQSPSNKVTEKGKDVELRCDPISGHTALYWYRQSLGQGLEFLIYFQGNSAPDKSGLPSDRFSAERTGGSVSTLTIQRTQQEDSAVYLCASRSAGVYGYTFGSGTRLTVV.

This clonotype occurred a few times. The rearrangement links TRBV5-1 to TRBJ1-2; tentatively, D is TRBD1 (5 bases). This CDR3 region has 14 residues. With 2 bases removed from V and 8 bases from J, the gap between germline ends came to 16 bases. The germline V gene encodes CDR1 SGHRS and CDR2 YFSETQ. CDR3 loop: CASSLSPDMLGYTF. CDR3 coding DNA: TGCGCCAGCAGCTTATCCCCGGACATGCTGGGCTACACCTTC.

This clonotype has a count of ten or more. The chain uses TRBV5-1 and TRBJ2-1, with D uncertain. Looked up from germline, CDR1 is SGHRS and CDR2 is YFSETQ. V lost 6 bases to trimming and J lost 2 bases, with 12 bases between them. The CDR3 contains 14 residues. DNA of the CDR3: TGCGCCAGCATTGGGCCACCTCCCTACAATGAGCAGTTCTTC. It specifies CASIGPPPYNEQFF. The whole variable domain, filled in from reference TRBV5-1 and TRBJ2-1, reads KAGVTQTPRYLIKTRGQQVTLSCSPISGHRSVSWYQQTPGQGLQFLFEYFSETQRNKGNFPGRFSGRQFSNSRSEMNVSTLELGDSALYLCASIGPPPYNEQFFGPGTRLTVL.

The gene calls are TRBV7-9 and TRBJ1-3; the D gene is possibly TRBD1 (5 bases). V lost 1 base to trimming and J lost 9 bases, with 7 bases between them. This CDR3 region has 12 residues. Germline V gene data show CDR1 as SEHNR and CDR2 as FQNEAQ (reference sequence). The CDR3 loop reads CASSLDGGTIYF. Written as DNA, the CDR3 is TGTGCCAGCAGCTTAGATGGGGGCACCATATATTTT.

V gene TRBV5-1 combines with J gene TRBJ2-7; 9 positions agree with TRBD1. This CDR3 has 15 amino acids. Germline trimming cut 0 bases from V and 2 bases from J; bases unmatched to any gene: 3. Germline CDR1 and CDR2: SGHRS and YFSETQ. The CDR3 coding sequence is TGCGCCAGCAGCTTGGATGACAGGGGGACCTACGAGCAGTACTTC. Protein: CASSLDDRGTYEQYF. Complete variable domain (other parts from reference TRBV5-1 and TRBJ2-7): KAGVTQTPRYLIKTRGQQVTLSCSPISGHRSVSWYQQTPGQGLQFLFEYFSETQRNKGNFPGRFSGRQFSNSRSEMNVSTLELGDSALYLCASSLDDRGTYEQYFGPGTRLTVT.

This chain connects TRBV11-2 to TRBJ2-7; 10 bases are shared with TRBD1. This CDR3 comprises 18 residues. V was clipped by 6 bases and J by 2 bases; unmatched bases: 16. Germline assignment: CDR1 SGHAT and CDR2 FQNNGV. The CDR3 region has the DNA TGTGCCAGCAGTCATTTTACCATTACCGGGACAGGGGCCTACGAGCAGTACTTC. This sequence encodes CASSHFTITGTGAYEQYF.

This clonotype was observed at least ten times. The chain is built from TRBV6-5 and TRBJ2-7; 7 bases map to TRBD1. The V and J ends lost 10 bases and 2 bases, in that order; junction bases with no gene match: 8. Germline CDR1 reads MNHEY; CDR2 reads SVGAGI. The CDR3 covers 13 residues. DNA of the CDR3: TGTGCCACTACCGGGACAGCTACCTACGAGCAGTACTTC. Amino acid sequence: CATTGTATYEQYF.

This clonotype was seen a handful of times. The chain carries TRBV3-1 and TRBJ2-1; TRBD2 matches 13 bases. This CDR3 has 16 amino acids. Germline CDR1 and CDR2: LGHDT and YNNKEL (reference sequence). V lost 4 bases to trimming and J lost 6 bases; unmatched junction nucleotides: 6. As DNA, the CDR3 is TGTGCCAGCAGCCCGCCGGGACTAGCGGGATTCAATGAGCAGTTCTTC. This encodes CASSPPGLAGFNEQFF.

This clonotype was counted only a few times. V is TRBV4-1 and J is TRBJ2-3; TRBD2 agrees at 10 bases. J lost 3 bases, V lost 4 bases, and 7 bases had no gene match. Per the germline V gene, CDR1 is MGHRA and CDR2 is YSYEKL. The CDR3 is 16 amino acids. For the CDR3, the DNA is TGCGCCAGCAGCCCGGGGGGGGGACTAGCGACAGATACGCAGTATTTT. This encodes CASSPGGGLATDTQYF.

This clonotype was recorded many times. CDR3 loop: CASSLGGRAYNEQFF. The CDR3 DNA reads as TGTGCCAGCAGCTTAGGCGGGAGGGCCTACAATGAGCAGTTCTTC. The chain combines TRBV7-9 with TRBJ2-1; 9 nucleotides agree with TRBD2. V was clipped by 1 base and J by 2 bases; unmatched bases: 0. The CDR3 sequence is 15 residues long. Per germline, CDR1 SEHNR and CDR2 FQNEAQ (reference sequence).

This clonotype was detected a few times. This chain connects TRBV10-3 to TRBJ2-1; a possible D gene is TRBD2 (6 bases). The V gene lost 3 bases and the J gene lost 8 bases, with 17 bases spanning the gap. The CDR3 spans 15 residues. From germline, CDR1 is ENHRY and CDR2 SYGVKD. CDR3 nucleotide sequence: TGTGCCATCAGTGACCGGGACTCCCTCGCGGATGAGCAGTTCTTC. Encoded protein: CAISDRDSLADEQFF.

This clonotype was observed at least ten times. The chain recombines TRBV29-1 with TRBJ1-1, with TRBD1 matching 10 bases. CDR1 and CDR2 (germline): SQVTM, ANQGSEA. Unmatched junction bases numbered 15, after V lost 5 bases and J lost 12 bases. The CDR3 consists of 14 residues. The CDR3 sequence is CSVRVNAGTGETFF. The CDR3 DNA is TGCAGCGTTAGGGTCAACGCCGGGACAGGGGAAACTTTCTTT. Supplemented by reference TRBV29-1 and TRBJ1-1, the full variable domain reads SAVISQKPSRDICQRGTSLTIQCQVDSQVTMMFWYRQQPGQSLTLIATANQGSEATYESGFVIDKFPISRPNLTFSTLTVSNMSPEDSSIYLCSVRVNAGTGETFFGQGTRLTVV.

The V call is TRBV27, the J call TRBJ2-7; tentatively, D is TRBD2 (6 bases). This CDR3 has 15 amino acids. Germline V gene lookup returns CDR1 MNHEY and CDR2 SMNVEV (reference sequence). With 6 bases removed from V and 0 bases from J, the gap between germline ends came to 15 bases. This CDR3 reads CASRAKGLSSYEQYV. In DNA, the CDR3 is TGTGCCAGCAGGGCCAAGGGACTGAGCTCCTACGAGCAGTACGTC.

This clonotype appeared a few times. This chain uses TRBV9 with TRBJ1-1; 7 bases match TRBD1. This CDR3 contains 14 residues. Trimming cost V 3 bases and J 5 bases; bases outside gene matches: 7. Germline V gene sequence: CDR1 SGDLS, CDR2 YYNGEE. CDR3 nucleotide sequence: TGTGCCAGCAGCGCGCGACAGGGTGTAACTGAAGCTTTCTTT. This sequence encodes CASSARQGVTEAFF.

Ten or more counts support this clonotype. The chain joins TRBV12-3 or TRBV12-4 to TRBJ1-4; TRBD1 agrees at 8 bases. With 5 bases clipped from V and 9 bases from J, the junction kept 8 bases outside the gene matches. This CDR3 is 14 amino acids long. CDR3 DNA sequence: TGTGCCAGCAGTCGGACAGGGTTAACGAAAAAACTGTTTTTT. It yields the protein CASSRTGLTKKLFF.

Many counts were recorded for this clonotype. This chain uses TRBV7-2 with TRBJ1-4; D is undetermined. This CDR3 is 14 amino acids long. Germline V gene sequence: CDR1 SGHTA, CDR2 FQGNSA. V was shortened by 5 bases and J by 8 bases, with 15 bases between the two germline ends. The CDR3 nucleotides are TGTGCCAGCAGCCCCCGGGCAATGGGAGAAAAACTGTTTTTT. Translating it yields CASSPRAMGEKLFF.

In this sample, this clonotype turned up many times. V is TRBV20-1 and J is TRBJ2-1; 10 nucleotides agree with TRBD1. Losses at the gene ends were 1 base for V and 0 bases for J; bases not matched to a gene: 6. The germline CDR1 and CDR2 sequences are DFQATT and SNEGSKA (reference sequence). The CDR3 covers 17 residues. The CDR3 reads CSARVGQGLYSYNEQFF. CDR3 in DNA: TGCAGTGCTAGAGTGGGACAGGGGTTATACTCCTACAATGAGCAGTTCTTC.

Ten or more counts support this clonotype. The rearrangement uses TRBV6-1 and TRBJ1-1; D is possibly TRBD1 (5 bases). Germline V lookup: CDR1 MNHNS, CDR2 SASEGT. The CDR3 extends over 16 amino acids. Trimming removed 6 bases at V and 1 base at J, with 18 bases between. The chain's CDR3 is CASSPGGGLSNTEAFF. In DNA form, the CDR3 reads TGTGCCAGCAGCCCTGGGGGGGGACTTTCGAACACTGAAGCTTTCTTT.

This clonotype occurred many times. The chain links TRBV20-1 to TRBJ2-5; 13 bases line up with TRBD2. The germline V gene has CDR1 DFQATT and CDR2 SNEGSKA (reference sequence). V shed 3 bases, J shed 5 bases, and the junction held 9 bases outside the gene matches. The CDR3 extends over 16 amino acids. This chain's CDR3 is CSARPTSGRAGETQYF. In DNA form, the CDR3 reads TGCAGTGCTAGGCCTACTAGCGGGAGGGCCGGGGAGACCCAGTACTTC.

This clonotype has a count of ten or more. The genes are TRBV12-3 or TRBV12-4 and TRBJ1-3; D call uncertain. This CDR3 region has 13 residues. V lost 6 bases and J lost 1, with 7 bases in between. The chain's CDR3 is CASSISSGNTIYF. In nucleotides, the CDR3 is TGTGCCAGCAGCATATCGTCTGGAAACACCATATATTTT.

V and J are TRBV20-1 and TRBJ1-5; possible D gene TRBD1, 6 bases. The CDR3 runs to 13 residues. CDR1 and CDR2 from the germline V gene are DFQATT and SNEGSKA (reference sequence). V lost 6 bases to trimming and J lost 5 bases, with 14 bases between them. In DNA form, the CDR3 reads TGCAGTGCCAGGGGAGTGGTGGATCAGCCCCAGCATTTT. Protein product: CSARGVVDQPQHF.